Listed below are T cell receptor beta chains from one sample, sequenced in a study of cytomegalovirus exposure and HLA in healthy donors. Sequencing used immunoSEQ multiplex PCR; TCRdb keeps in-frame clones, though not all of them. The sample yields about 150,000 clones, approximately 90% seen once. Sequenced material: PBMCs. The receptors stem from a man in his late teens or twenties in good health and CMV-seropositive. Each CDR3 is given with its conserved first and last residue. D genes are given only for firm matches. Clone size appears in some rows only: once, few, many, or a class for an expanded clone.

v_call: TRBV4-1; clone_size: NA; d_call: NA; j_call: TRBJ2-2; cdr3_aa: CASSRAETLNTGELFF; cdr3_nt: TGCGCCAGCAGCCGAGCGGAGACACTTAACACCGGGGAGCTGTTTTTT
v_call: TRBV18; clone_size: NA; d_call: NA; j_call: TRBJ1-1; cdr3_aa: CASSPRSGVAANTEAFF; cdr3_nt: TGTGCCAGCTCACCCCGATCCGGAGTGGCGGCTAACACTGAAGCTTTCTTT
v_call: TRBV25-1; clone_size: NA; d_call: NA; j_call: TRBJ1-1; cdr3_aa: CASSEEGPNTEAFF; cdr3_nt: TGTGCCAGCAGTGAAGAGGGCCCGAACACTGAAGCTTTCTTT
v_call: TRBV28; clone_size: NA; d_call: NA; j_call: TRBJ1-4; cdr3_aa: CASSSAAGANEKLFF; cdr3_nt: TGTGCCAGCAGTTCCGCGGCAGGGGCTAATGAAAAACTGTTTTTT
v_call: TRBV27; clone_size: NA; d_call: TRBD2; j_call: TRBJ2-3; cdr3_aa: CASSPSRLAGGPDTQYF; cdr3_nt: TGTGCCAGCAGTCCCTCCCGACTAGCGGGGGGGCCAGATACGCAGTATTTT
v_call: TRBV19; clone_size: NA; d_call: TRBD2; j_call: TRBJ2-7; cdr3_aa: CASSKFVAGTYEQYF; cdr3_nt: TGTGCCAGTAGTAAATTCGTAGCGGGGACCTACGAGCAGTACTTC
v_call: TRBV19; clone_size: NA; d_call: NA; j_call: TRBJ2-1; cdr3_aa: CATAPGVNEQFF; cdr3_nt: TGTGCCACCGCCCCAGGGGTCAATGAGCAGTTCTTC
v_call: TRBV6-6; clone_size: few; d_call: NA; j_call: TRBJ1-1; cdr3_aa: CASSYNQGSEAFF; cdr3_nt: TGTGCCAGCAGTTACAATCAGGGTTCTGAAGCTTTCTTT
v_call: TRBV6-5; clone_size: NA; d_call: NA; j_call: TRBJ2-7; cdr3_aa: CASSYYGDGYEQYF; cdr3_nt: TGTGCCAGCAGTTACTACGGGGATGGATACGAGCAGTACTTC
v_call: TRBV5-1; clone_size: NA; d_call: TRBD2; j_call: TRBJ2-1; cdr3_aa: CASSLGAGTSKNNEQFF; cdr3_nt: TGCGCCAGCAGCTTGGGAGCCGGGACTAGCAAGAACAATGAGCAGTTCTTC
v_call: TRBV14; clone_size: NA; d_call: NA; j_call: TRBJ1-2; cdr3_aa: CASRSDGAGAAGYTF; cdr3_nt: TGTGCCAGCAGATCAGACGGGGCGGGGGCGGCTGGCTACACCTTC
v_call: TRBV2; clone_size: NA; d_call: NA; j_call: TRBJ1-1; cdr3_aa: CASSAGPTEAFF; cdr3_nt: TGTGCCAGCAGCGCAGGGCCCACCGAAGCTTTCTTT
v_call: TRBV6-1; clone_size: NA; d_call: NA; j_call: TRBJ2-5; cdr3_aa: CATPSGPREGETQYF; cdr3_nt: TGTGCCACTCCCTCGGGCCCGAGAGAGGGAGAGACCCAGTACTTC
v_call: TRBV2; clone_size: NA; d_call: NA; j_call: TRBJ1-2; cdr3_aa: CASRGLTNYGYTF; cdr3_nt: TGTGCCAGCCGGGGGTTAACCAACTATGGCTACACCTTC
v_call: TRBV6-5; clone_size: NA; d_call: NA; j_call: TRBJ1-2; cdr3_aa: CASSYSALDGYTF; cdr3_nt: TGTGCCAGCAGTTACTCAGCCCTTGATGGCTACACCTTC
v_call: TRBV7-3; clone_size: NA; d_call: TRBD2; j_call: TRBJ2-1; cdr3_aa: CASSPTGTSHGEQFF; cdr3_nt: TGTGCCAGCAGCCCAACCGGGACTAGTCATGGGGAGCAGTTCTTC
v_call: TRBV13; clone_size: NA; d_call: TRBD1; j_call: TRBJ2-4; cdr3_aa: CASSARDRDTKNIQYF; cdr3_nt: TGTGCCAGCAGCGCCCGGGACAGGGATACCAAAAACATTCAGTACTTC
v_call: TRBV28; clone_size: NA; d_call: TRBD2; j_call: TRBJ2-3; cdr3_aa: CASRTASGVKDTQYF; cdr3_nt: TGTGCCAGCCGTACGGCTAGCGGGGTGAAAGATACGCAGTATTTT
v_call: TRBV6-1; clone_size: NA; d_call: TRBD2; j_call: TRBJ2-1; cdr3_aa: CASSEVAGDYNEQFF; cdr3_nt: TGTGCCAGCAGTGAAGTAGCGGGAGATTACAATGAGCAGTTCTTC
v_call: TRBV27; clone_size: NA; d_call: TRBD1; j_call: TRBJ1-2; cdr3_aa: CASSFRGRSPLGYTF; cdr3_nt: TGTGCCAGCAGTTTCAGGGGGCGTTCCCCCCTTGGCTACACCTTC